Presented here are 10 T cell receptor beta chains from one specimen sequenced in a study of blood T cell repertoires in COVID-19. Data came from immunoSEQ multiplex PCR; TCRdb stores just in-frame clones and leaves some out. The data show roughly 87,000 clones, with around 84% seen just once and 4% to 5.5% held by the top ten. The sequenced sample was peripheral blood. The origin of the receptors is a man aged 40-50 years with acute or convalescent COVID-19.

The V gene is TRBV30, the J gene TRBJ2-7, with TRBD2 matching over 7 bases. The CDR3 totals 15 residues. The V and J ends lost 2 bases and 1 base, in that order; junction bases with no gene match: 8. From germline, CDR1 is GTSNPN and CDR2 SVGIG (reference sequence). In DNA, the CDR3 is TGTGCCTGGAGTCTTTTCGTGGGGGGGTCCTACGAGCAGTACTTC. Translating it yields CAWSLFVGGSYEQYF.

The V and J genes are TRBV5-1 and TRBJ2-1; tentative D call: TRBD2 (5 bases). The CDR3 runs to 14 residues. The V end was cut by 6 bases, the J end by 1 base, with 11 bases between. The germline gives CDR1 SGHRS, CDR2 YFSETQ. The CDR3 here is CASKSGGSYNEQFF. The CDR3 DNA reads as TGCGCCAGCAAGAGCGGAGGTTCCTACAATGAGCAGTTCTTC.

The chain employs TRBV9 and TRBJ1-2; TRBD1 agrees at 11 bases. This CDR3 comprises 14 residues. With 7 bases clipped from V and 8 bases from J, the junction kept 10 bases outside the gene matches. Germline CDR1 SGDLS, CDR2 YYNGEE. The CDR3 bases are TGTGCCAGCCGCGCGGACAGGGGGCTGGGGGGCTACACCTTC. This encodes CASRADRGLGGYTF.

This clone was found once. The chain recombines TRBV3-1 (or the pseudogene TRBV3-2) with TRBJ1-4, with D maybe TRBD1 (6 bases). Trimming shortened V by 2 bases and J by 7 bases, and 8 bases separated the two germline ends. Per the germline V gene, CDR1 is LGHDT and CDR2 is YNNKEL (reference sequence). The CDR3 contains 13 residues. CDR3 amino acids: CASSQRGGEKLFF. The CDR3 DNA reads as TGTGCCAGCAGCCAAAGGGGGGGTGAAAAACTGTTTTTT.

The genes are TRBV9 and TRBJ2-5, with TRBD2 matching 8 bases. The CDR3 has 19 residues. The V gene end was trimmed by 0 bases and the J gene end by 1 base; junction bases not matched to a gene: 14. Germline CDR1 SGDLS, CDR2 YYNGEE. The CDR3 bases are TGTGCCAGCAGCGTAGTACCCCCCTCCGGGGGGGGAACCCAAGAGACCCAGTACTTC. Translation: CASSVVPPSGGGTQETQYF.

This clone was seen only a few times. The chain joins TRBV19 to TRBJ1-5; possible D gene TRBD1, 5 bases. This CDR3 is built from 14 residues. Germline V gene data show CDR1 as LNHDA and CDR2 as SQIVND (reference sequence). Trimming took 4 bases from V and 6 from J, leaving 13 bases between them. The CDR3 is CASSTVGGGQPQHF. CDR3 coding DNA: TGTGCCAGTAGTACAGTGGGGGGTGGTCAGCCCCAGCATTTT.

This clone was detected once. The chain links TRBV19 to TRBJ2-1; 8 positions agree with TRBD2. Germline-derived CDR1 and CDR2 are LNHDA and SQIVND (reference sequence). The ends lost 6 bases at V and 2 bases at J; junction bases unmatched: 0. This CDR3 comprises 13 residues. The CDR3 coding sequence is TGTGCCAGTAGCGGGGGGGCCTACAATGAGCAGTTCTTC. It yields the protein CASSGGAYNEQFF.

The chain combines TRBV30 with TRBJ1-1; D gene unclear. CDR1 and CDR2 from the germline V gene are GTSNPN and SVGIG (reference sequence). Trimming left V 3 bases short and J 8 bases short, with 13 bases between. The CDR3 has 12 residues. CDR3 loop: CAWSREVFEAFF. CDR3 nucleotide sequence: TGTGCCTGGAGCCGGGAAGTATTCGAAGCTTTCTTT.

CDR3 protein: CASSQAFTGQTVYEQYF. CDR3 DNA: TGCGCCAGCAGCCAGGCGTTTACGGGACAGACAGTCTACGAGCAGTACTTC. The chain has TRBV4-1 and TRBJ2-7; the match to TRBD1 covers 7 bases. CDR3 length: 17 residues. Looked up from germline, CDR1 is MGHRA and CDR2 is YSYEKL. J was trimmed by 3 bases and V by 3 bases; bases with no gene match: 14.

The V gene is TRBV18, the J gene TRBJ2-5, with a weak D call TRBD1 (5 bases). From germline, CDR1 is KGHSH and CDR2 LQKENI. The CDR3 extends over 16 amino acids. V lost 1 base and J 1 base, leaving 13 bases between the germline ends. For the CDR3, the DNA is TGTGCCAGCTCACCACGCTCAGCAGGGCCCCAAGAGACCCAGTACTTC. It codes for CASSPRSAGPQETQYF.